The present TCR beta chain was sequenced within a study of blood T cell repertoires in COVID-19 (dated by TCRdb to 2020 to 2022). Notes on the research overall: The collaborator samples originated in the United States, Italy and Spain and spanned the acute and convalescent phases of COVID-19. The prospective study material was composed of cDNA or gDNA derived from T cells, B-cell-depleted T cells, or PBMCs. Deeply sampled blood TCRbeta repertoires from subjects exposed to, actively infected with, or recovered from COVID-19 were included in the dataset. A freely available public database, intended as a resource for researchers studying the immune response to SARS-CoV-2, is where the repertoires were released. The samples were drawn from the first 160 participants of the ongoing ImmuneRACE study and from 1,254 subjects provided by 6 global collaborators. Nearly every sample came with metadata listing a de-identified subject ID, COVID-19 status, age in years and sex. HLA class I and class II types, where available, came from metadata supplied by the sample provider rather than from assay-based typing.

One collaborating source in Seattle enrolled patients while the patients were actively infected and followed the patients over time throughout the course of disease. Each collaborating institution followed its own protocols to collect whole blood in K2EDTA tubes. For TCRbeta analysis, collaborators shipped samples as frozen whole blood, isolated PBMCs, or DNA extracted from either of those sample types. In the case of this clone: Its antigen is not yet known. Within one base of it there is no much larger clone, and no base qualities were kept.

TCRbeta CDR3 regions were amplified from genomic DNA using the immunoSEQ Assay, a bias-controlled multiplex PCR. The published analysis was carried out like this. The number of nucleated cells in each sample was estimated by amplification of reference gene primers within the assay. To quantify the absolute abundance of each unique TCRbeta CDR3 rearrangement, sequence reads were collapsed and filtered. Productive Simpson clonality was computed per sample as the square root of Simpson's diversity index over productive rearrangements. TCRdb carries this immuneACCESS record with in-frame sequences only. Its versions omit some clonotypes, under half of them owing to an unresolved V gene in the studies checked, with the rest unexplained. For V, J and clone size, that table is used; D and trimming come from the DNA. Across this sample there are some 350,000 clones, with 85% to 90% seen only once. The ten largest make up about 6% of the sample.

The CDR3 holds 14 amino acids from the cysteine to the phenylalanine. This entry keeps only the CDR3 DNA: 42 bases, framed from base 1. According to the germline V gene (reference sequence), CDR1 reads GTSNPN and CDR2 reads SVGIG. V was cut back by 4 bases and J by 6 bases, leaving a gap of 18 bases between them. Study-wide findings and limitations: The quantity of clinical and demographic metadata differed by source and by participant and was supplied without curation.

Recombination joined TRBV30 with TRBJ1-2, and possibly TRBD1, on 5 matching bases. The source material was peripheral blood. The TCR originated in a woman aged 45-65 years with COVID-19, enrolled during active disease. DNA sequence: TGTGCCTGGAATTCAGGGAAAGGTGTCGATGGCTACACCTTC. This gives the protein CAWNSGKGVDGYTF.